A single sample gave rise to the 25 T cell receptor beta chains below, sequenced in a study of T cells in Graves' hyperthyroidism and ophthalmopathy. Using RNA transcripts as the source, TCR beta CDR3 regions were amplified. The HTBI set primed first-round TCR CDR3 RT-PCR. TCRdb ran MiXCR on the multiplex PCR reads and lists one entry per CDR3 protein. This sample has about 350,000 distinct CDR3 sequences, with less than 20% found just once. Sequenced input: blood. The receptors stem from a middle-aged woman with Graves' ophthalmopathy.

Concerning this clonotype itself: At one boundary the junction diverges from the germline segment, which might be a read error. J is TRBJ2-7 and V is TRBV7-2; the match to TRBD2 covers 10 bases. The germline gives CDR1 SGHTA, CDR2 FQGNSA. CDR3 size: 17 residues. For the CDR3, the DNA is TGTGCCAGCAGCTTAGCGCACACTAGCGGGATTGGGTACGGGCAGTACTTC. Its protein is CASSLAHTSGIGYGQYF.

The chain is built from TRBV28 and TRBJ2-2; D remains ambiguous. CDR1 is MDHEN, CDR2 SYDVKM, per germline. The V gene lost 4 bases and the J gene lost 8 bases, with 11 bases spanning the gap. The CDR3 sequence is 13 residues long. This CDR3 is CASSSPASGELFF. The CDR3 DNA follows: TGTGCCAGCAGTTCTCCCGCCTCGGGGGAGCTGTTTTTT.

This clonotype was seen repeatedly, ten times or more. The chain joins TRBV28 to TRBJ2-5; 8 nucleotides match TRBD2. CDR1 and CDR2 (germline): MDHEN, SYDVKM. The CDR3 runs to 16 residues. J gave up 4 bases and V 5 bases, and 12 bases lay outside the gene matches. The CDR3 nucleotides read TGTGCCAGCAGTGCGCGCGGGGGCGGGAGGTCAGAGACCCAGTACTTC. This translates into CASSARGGGRSETQYF.

This clonotype came up many times. The gene calls are TRBV12-3 or TRBV12-4 and TRBJ1-1, with 9 bases identical to TRBD1. V shed 5 bases, J shed 1 base, and the junction held 5 bases outside the gene matches. This CDR3 contains 15 residues. CDR3 bases: TGTGCCAGCAGTCTTTCGGGACAGGGGAACACTGAAGCTTTCTTT. Translated, it gives CASSLSGQGNTEAFF.

Only a few counts were recorded for this clonotype. The rearrangement links TRBV4-3 to TRBJ1-1; D remains unclear. Germline values: CDR1 LGHNA, CDR2 YSLEER. Trimming left V 1 base short and J 0 bases short, with 9 bases between. The CDR3 is made up of 15 amino acids. In nucleotides, the CDR3 is TGCGCCAGCAGCCAAGGCGTTTCAGTGAACACTGAAGCTTTCTTT. It codes for CASSQGVSVNTEAFF.

This clonotype was seen ten or more times. The chain carries TRBV6-1 and TRBJ2-7; D possibly uses TRBD1 or TRBD2 (5 bases each). V was pared by 5 bases and J by 6 bases, with 20 bases between. From germline, CDR1 is MNHNS and CDR2 SASEGT. The CDR3 loop spans 15 amino acids. CDR3: CASSRPGPTPTEQYF. DNA of the CDR3: TGTGCCAGCAGTCGACCGGGACCCACTCCGACCGAGCAGTACTTC.

This clonotype showed up many times. The gene calls are TRBV12-5 and TRBJ1-5, with D possibly TRBD1 on 5 matching bases. V was clipped by 0 bases and J by 7 bases, with 16 bases between them. This CDR3 contains 16 residues. Germline assignment: CDR1 LGHNT and CDR2 FRNRAP. The CDR3 is CASGLVPGLRGQPQHF. Written as DNA, the CDR3 is TGTGCTAGTGGTTTGGTCCCTGGTTTAAGGGGCCAGCCCCAGCATTTT.

In regard to this clonotype: A much larger clone differs by one base, so this may be a read error. This rearrangement joins TRBV5-4 to TRBJ2-7; a possible D gene is TRBD2 (7 bases). Germline V gives CDR1 SGHNT, CDR2 YYREEE (reference sequence). Trimming took 6 bases from V and 2 from J, leaving 18 bases between them. The CDR3 has 15 residues. The CDR3 loop is CASTPFGGGPYEQYF. In nucleotides, the CDR3 is TGTGCCAGCACCCCGTTTGGGGGGGGCCCCTACGAGCAGTACTTC.

This clonotype was observed at least ten times. The rearrangement links TRBV6-5 to TRBJ2-7; D remains ambiguous. This CDR3 contains 12 residues. Deletions cut 6 bases from V and 4 bases from J, with 10 bases between. Germline V gene sequence: CDR1 MNHEY, CDR2 SVGAGI. The CDR3 loop is CASRIDGYEQYF. The CDR3 coding sequence is TGTGCCAGCAGAATTGATGGGTACGAGCAGTACTTC.

The chain joins TRBV6-1 to TRBJ1-3, with a possible D match to TRBD1 (5 bases). The CDR3 loop spans 15 amino acids. Germline V gene lookup returns CDR1 MNHNS and CDR2 SASEGT. V gave up 6 bases and J gave up 1 base, with 13 bases separating them. CDR3 residues: CASRGAGRSGNTIYF. In DNA form, the CDR3 reads TGTGCCAGCAGGGGAGCGGGACGGTCTGGAAACACCATATATTTT.

This clonotype has just one count. A much larger clone lies a single base off, so this may be a read error. The gene calls are TRBV28 and TRBJ2-2, with 8 bases that match TRBD2. The V gene's germline CDR1 is MDHEN and CDR2 SYDVKM. There are 16 residues in the CDR3. In DNA form, the CDR3 reads TGTGCCATCAGTTCCAGCGGGAGTTTTGTCACCGGGGAGCTGTTTTTT. This translates into CAISSSGSFVTGELFF.

In its sample, this clonotype was seen many times. The V call is TRBV20-1, the J call TRBJ1-1, with D hard to call. The germline gives CDR1 DFQATT, CDR2 SNEGSKA (reference sequence). The CDR3 runs 14 residues. Trimming stripped 1 base from V and 4 bases from J, with 13 bases between. CDR3 amino acids: CSARVPGVITEAFF. The CDR3, as DNA: TGCAGTGCTAGAGTCCCTGGAGTCATCACTGAAGCTTTCTTT.

This clonotype was found many times. The chain couples TRBV5-6 to TRBJ2-7, with TRBD2 matching 8 bases. The CDR3 loop spans 13 amino acids. V dropped 4 bases and J dropped 5; count of bases not matched to a gene: 5. CDR1 and CDR2 from the germline V gene are SGHDT and YYEEEE. The DNA for the CDR3 is TGTGCCAGCAGCGGGAGGACTAGCAACGAGCAGTACTTC. Its translation: CASSGRTSNEQYF.

This chain connects TRBV6-1 to TRBJ1-1; D ambiguous. Germline CDR1 reads MNHNS; CDR2 reads SASEGT. This CDR3 is 12 amino acids long. With 6 bases removed from V and 7 bases from J, the gap between germline ends came to 12 bases. The CDR3 loop reads CASRRQDREAFF. The CDR3 region has the DNA TGTGCCAGCAGGCGACAAGACCGTGAAGCTTTCTTT.

This clonotype appeared many times. The V and J genes are TRBV6-2 or TRBV6-3 and TRBJ2-7, with D unclear. V was pared by 6 bases and J by 2 bases, with 8 bases between. This CDR3 spans 12 amino acids. Per germline, CDR1 MNHEY and CDR2 SVGEGT. CDR3: CASSRIPYEQYF. The CDR3 DNA follows: TGTGCCAGCAGCAGAATCCCCTACGAGCAGTACTTC.

This clonotype was found many times. The rearrangement uses TRBV6-1 and TRBJ2-7; D might be TRBD1 (6 bases). CDR1 MNHNS and CDR2 SASEGT come from the germline V gene. Trimming cost V 3 bases and J 8 bases, with 14 bases left between them. The CDR3 runs 13 residues. The CDR3 coding sequence is TGTGCCAGCAGTGATTCACAGGGCCTCCAGCAGTACTTC. It encodes CASSDSQGLQQYF.

This clonotype was counted at least ten times. The J gene is TRBJ2-2, the V gene TRBV7-8, with 7 bases that match TRBD2. The ends lost 8 bases at V and 4 bases at J; junction bases unmatched: 22. From germline, CDR1 is SGHVS and CDR2 FQNEAQ. The CDR3 covers 19 residues. The DNA for the CDR3 is TGTGCCAGCTCCACCATACCGGCAGCGGGACGGAGTTTCACCGGGGAGCTGTTTTTT. As protein: CASSTIPAAGRSFTGELFF.

There are many counts of this clonotype. This sequence joins TRBV28 and TRBJ2-5; D unresolved. Looked up from germline, CDR1 is MDHEN and CDR2 is SYDVKM. CDR3 length: 14 amino acids. Trimming took 2 bases from V and 5 from J, leaving 12 bases between them. CDR3 sequence: CASSLTRLTETQYF. CDR3 in DNA: TGTGCCAGCAGTTTAACGAGGTTAACGGAGACCCAGTACTTC.

This clonotype occurred many times. V is TRBV7-6 and J is TRBJ2-2, with D possibly being TRBD1 or TRBD2 (5 bases each). Between the trimmed V and J ends, which lost 0 bases and 7 bases, there was a span of 9 bases. The CDR3 contains 14 residues. Germline-derived CDR1 and CDR2 are SGHVS and FNYEAQ. CDR3 nucleotides: TGTGCCAGCAGCTTAGCGTCTGGGGGCGGGGAGCTGTTTTTT. Translation gives CASSLASGGGELFF.

The chain employs TRBV6-2 or TRBV6-3 and TRBJ2-7, with 8 nucleotides matching TRBD1. The germline gives CDR1 MNHEY, CDR2 SVGEGT. The CDR3 contains 12 residues. With V trimmed by 8 bases and J by 3 bases, 3 bases remained unmatched. The CDR3 nucleotides read TGTGCCAGCGGACAGGGTAACTACGAGCAGTACTTC. Its translation is CASGQGNYEQYF.

The table lists this clonotype with many counts. The V gene is TRBV7-3, the J gene TRBJ1-1; no reliable D call. Per the germline V gene, CDR1 is SGHTA and CDR2 is FQGTGA. V was cut by 0 bases and J by 0 bases, with 8 bases left in between. CDR3 size: 15 residues. The CDR3 DNA reads TGTGCCAGCAGCTTAACCCCCGAGGTGAACACTGAAGCTTTCTTT. Translating gives CASSLTPEVNTEAFF.

This clonotype was counted at least ten times. This may be a read error: a much more frequent sequence differs by one nucleotide. This rearrangement joins TRBV6-1 to TRBJ1-5, with D unclear. The germline gives CDR1 MNHNS, CDR2 SASEGT. The ends were cut back, 0 bases at V and 6 bases at J, with 15 bases in the middle. The CDR3 contains 16 residues. CDR3 sequence: CASSEAQLGGSQPQHF. The CDR3 DNA follows: TGTGCCAGCAGTGAAGCGCAACTTGGTGGCAGTCAGCCCCAGCATTTT.

The chain carries TRBV12-3 or TRBV12-4 and TRBJ2-7; 10 positions agree with TRBD1. CDR3 size: 15 residues. Trimming removed 3 bases from V and 5 bases from J; junction bases left unmatched: 7. DNA for the CDR3: TGTGCCAGCAGTTTTAGACAGGGGGCTTGCCACGAGCAGTACTTC. The encoded protein is CASSFRQGACHEQYF.

The CDR3 loop is CATSDHSDSGSGGYTF. The CDR3 region has the DNA TGTGCCACCAGTGATCACTCCGACAGTGGCTCTGGGGGCTACACCTTC. The chain links TRBV24-1 to TRBJ1-2; tentative D call: TRBD1 (5 bases). V gave up 3 bases and J gave up 8 bases, with 21 bases separating them. The CDR3 spans 16 residues. Germline CDR1 is KGHDR and CDR2 is SFDVKD.

This clonotype was found many times. The chain employs TRBV18 and TRBJ2-4, with 8 positions matching TRBD1. V shed 1 base and J 0 bases; nucleotides not matched to a gene: 5. The CDR3 consists of 17 residues. CDR1 is KGHSH, CDR2 LQKENI, per germline. The CDR3 DNA is TGTGCCAGCTCACCACGGACAGGGCCTGGAGCCAAAAACATTCAGTACTTC. Its translation: CASSPRTGPGAKNIQYF.